The present T cell receptor beta chain was sequenced within a study of cytomegalovirus exposure and HLA in healthy donors (dated by TCRdb to the late 2010s). General notes on the study: According to an earlier analysis of 587 of the donors, about 179 million T cells yielded over 90 million unique TCR beta sequences and about 300 Gb of sequence data. Around 300 gigabases of sequencing data and tens of millions of unique TCR sequences were included in an early release covering 550 to 650 HLA-typed donors. Among the roughly 430 genotyped donors, around 81% belonged to the genetic ancestry cluster associated with self-reported Caucasian donors. The study aimed to test whether cataloging public T cell receptors could reveal signatures of past pathogen exposure. The study used immunosequencing to profile the T cell repertoires of around 600 subjects and linked those repertoires to cytomegalovirus serostatus. Besides the first cohort of roughly 660 subjects, a separate validation cohort made up of 90 to 150 different subjects was used. The study combined high-throughput TCR immunosequencing, statistical association of individual TCRs with disease status, and machine learning to predict cytomegalovirus infection status. A later analysis re-analyzed previously published TCR beta repertoires from about 730 donors and added high-resolution HLA genotyping to study TCR occurrence patterns. Rather than using new phenotypic data, the later analysis identified candidate immune exposures from TCR beta sequences and from how often those sequences occurred across donors. An earlier analysis of 450 to 750 of the donors used high-throughput TCR beta sequencing to judge whether each TCR beta V gene segment behaved as functional or pseudogenic. Donor age, sex, ethnicity and CMV serostatus were compiled alongside the repertoire data. In a later genetic analysis, genome-wide SNP genotypes for about 60% of the 666 donors were used, and that subset was treated as a discovery cohort. All discovery cohort repertoires had been generated using a single sequencing platform. HLA typing included class I and class II loci at four-digit resolution. The number of donors typed differed by locus, with about 620-630 for A, B, C, DRB1 and DQB1, approximately 500 for DQA1, 606 for DPA1, and some 450 for DPB1. Four to six DR-DQ haplotypes were handled as single units for association and clustering, since linkage in the cohort was strong. Among almost 400 genotyped donors of the cohort, an average of roughly 240,000 unique TCR beta nucleotide sequences were sequenced per donor, roughly a sixth of them non-productive. The study at large found these results: Because counts were too low, seventeen rarely observed V segments, including chromosome 9 orphons, were left out of the earlier analysis of 500 to 650 of the donors. Most CMV-associated TCR beta chains appeared to be HLA-restricted in a later analysis, and the HLA associations seemed to be driven largely by CMV exposure. A further reported finding was that TCR beta sequences accurately predicted the HLA-A and HLA-B alleles for most subjects in the first cohort. In a later analysis, the rate of TCR association differed among HLA loci, with DRB1 alleles having the most associated TCRs and HLA-C alleles having the fewest. When HLA alleles, especially DR and DQ, strongly co-occurred, TCR associations were difficult to assign to individual alleles. A cluster of highly shared sequence variants was judged likely to be a technical artifact of the sequencing pipeline. Several of the top co-occurrence clusters appeared to be linked to parvovirus B19, influenza, CMV and Epstein-Barr virus, according to a later analysis. According to a later genetic analysis, donors in an Asian-associated ancestry cluster had fewer N-insertions in productive TCRs than the approximately 610-donor mean. Three of the identified cytomegalovirus-associated TCR beta chains were confirmed in vitro to be specific for cytomegalovirus antigens. A total of some 180 TCR beta chains were listed by the study as associated with cytomegalovirus. Linkage disequilibrium might explain the correlated functional status among segregating V segments, but an unknown experimental factor could not be excluded. Roughly uniform sequencing depth across donors was assumed in presence/absence analyses, although this assumption may not hold. The only immune exposure information available for the cohort was CMV serostatus. Only TCR beta chains were sequenced in this cohort, and the absence of alpha or paired-chain data limited detectable features. The classifier was reported to diagnose cytomegalovirus status with high specificity and sensitivity in both the original and validation cohorts. Because the 87-base-pair reads could not distinguish some IMGT-functional V segments, including TRBV6-2 and TRBV6-3, those segments were excluded. Broadly in line with IMGT annotations, most TCR beta V segments showed up in productive rearrangements about 87% or about 30% of the time in an earlier analysis of about 500 of the donors. A later analysis associated about 17,000 TCR beta sequences with specific HLA alleles at a false discovery rate of 0.05. While some public TCRs were present in many individuals, most TCR sequences turned up only very rarely across donors. A later analysis found that HLA-associated TCR beta chains were more clonally expanded and had lower generation probabilities than equally common non-associated chains. A later genetic analysis associated a missense DCLRE1C variant with V-gene and J-gene trimming of TCR beta chains, and an independent cohort replicated the association. Because HLA typing was unavailable for some donors at each locus, only the typed subset was used in association tests. The authors suggested that the approach could potentially be generalized to other disease states and immunological phenotypes.

From the cysteine through the phenylalanine, the CDR3 covers 15 amino acids. Solely the CDR3 DNA is kept, with 45 bases framed from the first base. The trim is 5 bases for V and 4 bases for J, with a gap of 17 bases between the germline ends. Looking up the germline V gene yields CDR1 SGHTA and CDR2 FQGNSA. Details on this clone: Its recognized antigen is unknown. No base quality values were provided; no much bigger clone lies one nucleotide off.

Library preparation was by the immunoSEQ multiplex PCR assay. For the multiplex PCR, a mixture combining 60 forward primers for TCR Vbeta segments and 13 reverse primers for TCR Jbeta segments was used. The CDR3 region of rearranged TCR beta genes was amplified from genomic DNA by a multiplex PCR assay. Amplified TCR beta libraries were sequenced as 87-base-pair reads on the Illumina HiSeq System. For the original study's pipeline: In a later analysis, approximately 74 million unique TCR beta chains were counted across the 690 or so repertoires, and roughly 11 million of these chains were shared by at least two donors. Raw reads were error-corrected and collapsed into unique sequences with a nearest-neighbor algorithm that merged closely related sequences to remove PCR and sequencing errors. V, D and J gene segments were assigned by aligning CDR3 sequences to IMGT reference sequences. Each retained sequence needed at least a six-nucleotide match to both a V gene segment and a J gene segment. Rearrangements were called productive when the CDR3 lacked stop codons and stayed in frame with V and J; all others were non-productive. Following IMGT convention, CDR3 was defined as the stretch from the second conserved V-encoded cysteine to the conserved J-encoded phenylalanine. Sequences without an unambiguous match to a single V gene segment were excluded from the earlier analysis of over 500 of the donors. An earlier analysis of fewer than 750 of the donors classified V segments as functional when productive rearrangements were above 56.7% and as segregating when the standard deviation between donors was above 5%. A statistical classification framework was developed to diagnose cytomegalovirus status using the catalog of TCR beta chain sequences. In a later analysis, V and J genes were assigned by comparing TCR nucleotide sequences against IMGT/GENE-DB human TR gene sequences. The TCRdist pipeline was used in a later analysis to assign CDR3 sequences and most-parsimonious VDJ recombination scenarios. In a later analysis, every TCR beta chain was defined by the combination of its CDR3 amino acid sequence and its V-gene family, and reads without a unique V-gene family were dropped. In a later analysis, approximately 640 highly shared, low-generation-probability nucleotide sequences were removed to address suspected cross-contamination and a sequencing artifact. A later analysis calculated a clonal expansion index for each public chain from normalized within-repertoire ranks of inferred template counts. In a later analysis, generation probabilities were computed using a VDJ recombination model fitted to out-of-frame rearrangements, and the results were checked against IGoR. In a later analysis, hypergeometric tests were used to score TCR-TCR, TCR-HLA and TCR-CMV co-occurrence, with a repertoire-size bias correction applied to TCR pairs. False discovery rates were estimated in a later analysis by permuting HLA or CMV assignments 20 times. In a later analysis, co-occurring TCRs were grouped with DBSCAN, and TCRdist sequence similarity was added when clustering was performed within HLA-allele-positive subsets. For co-occurrence clustering, repertoires with fewer than 30,000 or more than 120,000 public chains were excluded, along with five repertoires with anomalous nucleotide sharing. The clones in this table, taken by TCRdb from immuneACCESS, are in-frame only. Not every clone is retained; where verified, under half of the shortfall comes from an unresolved V gene, and the cause of the rest is unknown. V and J calls and clone size are as listed in that table; D and trimming were resolved from the DNA. Across this sample there are about 130,000 clones, with approximately 74% seen only once. Of the sample, roughly 7.2% is held by the ten largest clones.

The cohort consisted of hundreds of healthy bone marrow donors. At the time of sampling, all cohort members were nominally healthy, though unrecorded immune exposures were likely present. The donor was CMV seronegative and belonged to the group of under 400 seronegative cohort members. Every donor gave a peripheral blood sample, and the peripheral blood mononuclear cells from that sample were used for TCR beta sequencing. Genomic DNA extraction from the blood cell samples was performed with the Qiagen DNeasy Blood Extraction Kit. The V and J segments used are TRBV7-2 and TRBJ2-5; the D region possibly corresponds to TRBD1 (7 bases align). The sequence derives from a male donor in good health and CMV-seronegative. The specimen was PBMCs. The nucleotides read TGTGCCAGCAGCGCCGGACAGGTGGGAGGAGAGACCCAGTACTTC. This translates into CASSAGQVGGETQYF.